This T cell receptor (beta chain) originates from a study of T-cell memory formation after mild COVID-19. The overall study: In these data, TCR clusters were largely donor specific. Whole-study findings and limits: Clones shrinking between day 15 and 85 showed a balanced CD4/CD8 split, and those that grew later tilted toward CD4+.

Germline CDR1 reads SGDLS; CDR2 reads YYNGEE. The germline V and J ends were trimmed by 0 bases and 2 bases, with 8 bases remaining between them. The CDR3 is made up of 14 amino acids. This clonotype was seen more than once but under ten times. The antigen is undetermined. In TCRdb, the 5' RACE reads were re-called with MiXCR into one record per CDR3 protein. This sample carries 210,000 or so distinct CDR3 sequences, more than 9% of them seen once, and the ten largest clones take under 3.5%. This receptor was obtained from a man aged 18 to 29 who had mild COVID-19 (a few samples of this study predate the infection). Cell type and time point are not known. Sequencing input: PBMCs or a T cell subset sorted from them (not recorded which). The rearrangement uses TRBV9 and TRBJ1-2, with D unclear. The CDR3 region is CASSVEGRNYGYTF. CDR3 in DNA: TGTGCCAGCAGCGTAGAGGGCCGAAACTATGGCTACACCTTC.